Shown below are 24 T cell receptor beta chains from a single sample sequenced in a study of shared clonotypes between healthy human individuals. The naive CD8 fraction comprised CD45RO-negative cells positively selected for CCR7 and excluded terminally differentiated effector memory CD45RA+ cells. The assay was immunoSEQ multiplex PCR, and TCRdb's table has in-frame clones only and misses some. The data show about 1.9 million clones, around 93% seen once. The sample taken for sequencing was naive CD8+ T cells from PBMCs. The origin of the receptors is a man between 18 and 35 years old in good health. Some clones in this sample may be carry-over from other donors' samples.

The genes are TRBV6-1 and TRBJ2-7, with 7 bases fitting TRBD2. This CDR3 comprises 16 residues. Trimming cost V 2 bases and J 2 bases; bases outside gene matches: 9. Germline-derived CDR1 and CDR2 are MNHNS and SASEGT. This chain's CDR3 is CASSEWGAGATYEQYF. The CDR3 nucleotides are TGTGCCAGCAGTGAATGGGGCGCGGGAGCGACCTACGAGCAGTACTTC.

The rearrangement links TRBV6-5 to TRBJ2-7; 7 positions match TRBD1. Per the germline V gene, CDR1 is MNHEY and CDR2 is SVGAGI. The CDR3 is 16 amino acids. V lost 4 bases to trimming and J lost 4 bases; unmatched junction nucleotides: 13. CDR3 residues: CASSSTNRGASYEQYF. Here the CDR3 DNA reads TGTGCCAGCAGTTCCACGAACAGGGGAGCAAGTTACGAGCAGTACTTC.

The V call is TRBV5-1, the J call TRBJ2-1; tentative D call: TRBD1 (6 bases). Germline V gene data show CDR1 as SGHRS and CDR2 as YFSETQ. CDR3 length: 15 amino acids. Deletions cut 3 bases from V and 6 bases from J, with 16 bases between. The CDR3 reads CASSWDILSGNEQFF. The CDR3, as DNA: TGCGCCAGCAGCTGGGACATTCTCTCTGGCAATGAGCAGTTCTTC. The complete variable domain, with remaining parts taken from reference TRBV5-1 and TRBJ2-1, reads KAGVTQTPRYLIKTRGQQVTLSCSPISGHRSVSWYQQTPGQGLQFLFEYFSETQRNKGNFPGRFSGRQFSNSRSEMNVSTLELGDSALYLCASSWDILSGNEQFFGPGTRLTVL.

V and J are TRBV27 and TRBJ1-2; 8 bases map to TRBD1. The CDR3 spans 13 residues. In germline, CDR1 is MNHEY, CDR2 SMNVEV (reference sequence). V shed 3 bases, J shed 7 bases, and the junction held 4 bases outside the gene matches. The CDR3: CASSFQDRAGYTF. DNA of the CDR3: TGTGCCAGCAGTTTCCAGGACAGGGCTGGCTACACCTTC.

This clone was found once. The V gene is TRBV27, the J gene TRBJ2-3; 8 nucleotides align to TRBD2. The V gene end was trimmed by 5 bases and the J gene end by 4 bases; junction bases not matched to a gene: 11. Germline V lookup: CDR1 MNHEY, CDR2 SMNVEV (reference sequence). This CDR3 spans 16 amino acids. As DNA, the CDR3 is TGTGCCAGCAGTCCCCCAGGACTAGCTAGGGCAGATACGCAGTATTTT. Protein sequence: CASSPPGLARADTQYF.

The chain carries TRBV4-1 and TRBJ2-3, with 9 bases that match TRBD2. The CDR3 is 16 residues long. Germline assignment: CDR1 MGHRA and CDR2 YSYEKL. J was trimmed by 4 bases and V by 2 bases; bases with no gene match: 7. CDR3 residues: CASSQSFIAGADTQYF. DNA for the CDR3: TGCGCCAGCAGCCAATCCTTTATAGCGGGAGCAGATACGCAGTATTTT.

This clone was picked up a small number of times. The chain has TRBV6-6 and TRBJ1-1; D is uncertain. V gave up 2 bases and J gave up 0 bases, with 7 bases separating them. Germline CDR1 MNHNY, CDR2 SVGAGI (reference sequence). This CDR3 has 14 amino acids. CDR3 nucleotide sequence: TGTGCCAGCAGTTACGATCATTTGAACACTGAAGCTTTCTTT. Translated: CASSYDHLNTEAFF.

The V and J genes are TRBV7-9 and TRBJ2-7, with TRBD1 identical over 8 bases. CDR3 length: 14 amino acids. The trim removed 5 bases at V and 3 bases at J, leaving 6 bases unmatched. Germline V gene sequence: CDR1 SEHNR, CDR2 FQNEAQ (reference sequence). CDR3 sequence: CASSHRDRIYEQYF. In nucleotides, the CDR3 is TGTGCCAGCAGCCACCGGGACAGGATCTACGAGCAGTACTTC. Combining the CDR3 with reference TRBV7-9 and TRBJ2-7 gives the whole variable domain DTGVSQNPRHKITKRGQNVTFRCDPISEHNRLYWYRQTLGQGPEFLTYFQNEAQLEKSRLLSDRFSAERPKGSFSTLEIQRTEQGDSAMYLCASSHRDRIYEQYFGPGTRLTVT.

This sequence joins TRBV16 and TRBJ2-3, with TRBD2 matching over 8 bases. V gave up 4 bases and J gave up 4 bases; unmatched junction bases: 10. This CDR3 has 16 amino acids. In germline, CDR1 is KGHSY, CDR2 FQNENV. In DNA form, the CDR3 reads TGTGCCAGCAGCCTAACTAGCGGAGGGGAAGCAGATACGCAGTATTTT. Amino acids: CASSLTSGGEADTQYF.

The chain uses TRBV11-3 and TRBJ2-1; 10 bases fit TRBD2. CDR3 length: 14 residues. Per the germline V gene, CDR1 is SGHNT and CDR2 is YENEEA. V was clipped by 6 bases and J by 8 bases; unmatched bases: 7. CDR3 protein: CASSESGRAHEQFF. The CDR3 nucleotides are TGTGCCAGCAGTGAGAGCGGGAGGGCTCATGAGCAGTTCTTC.

This chain uses TRBV6-5 with TRBJ1-2; D call uncertain. The CDR3 consists of 16 residues. Germline V lookup: CDR1 MNHEY, CDR2 SVGAGI. The V end was cut by 3 bases, the J end by 0 bases, with 14 bases between. In DNA form, the CDR3 reads TGTGCCAGCAGTTATACAGCTGCCAAAGCTAACTATGGCTACACCTTC. Translating gives CASSYTAAKANYGYTF.

V and J are TRBV19 and TRBJ2-7; D unclear. The CDR3 runs to 15 residues. CDR1 LNHDA and CDR2 SQIVND come from the germline V gene (reference sequence). Trimming stripped 5 bases from V and 0 bases from J, with 14 bases between. CDR3 nucleotides: TGTGCCAGTAGTTTTGGGCCAGGTAGCTCCTACGAGCAGTACTTC. It encodes CASSFGPGSSYEQYF. The entire variable domain, with the rest obtained from reference TRBV19 and TRBJ2-7, is as follows: DGGITQSPKYLFRKEGQNVTLSCEQNLNHDAMYWYRQDPGQGLRLIYYSQIVNDFQKGDIAEGYSVSREKKESFPLTVTSAQKNPTAFYLCASSFGPGSSYEQYFGPGTRLTVT.

This chain connects TRBV7-9 to TRBJ2-3; possibly TRBD2 for D (6 bases). The CDR3 runs to 18 residues. Germline values: CDR1 SEHNR, CDR2 FQNEAQ (reference sequence). The V gene lost 5 bases and the J gene lost 0 bases, with 21 bases spanning the gap. CDR3 DNA sequence: TGTGCCAGCAGCCCGAGATCTAAACTAGCAACTAGCACAGATACGCAGTATTTT. This sequence encodes CASSPRSKLATSTDTQYF. Using reference TRBV7-9 and TRBJ2-3 for the parts outside the CDR3, the full variable domain is DTGVSQNPRHKITKRGQNVTFRCDPISEHNRLYWYRQTLGQGPEFLTYFQNEAQLEKSRLLSDRFSAERPKGSFSTLEIQRTEQGDSAMYLCASSPRSKLATSTDTQYFGPGTRLTVL.

The chain links TRBV12-5 to TRBJ1-1; no firm D call. The CDR3 is 17 residues long. The germline gives CDR1 LGHNT, CDR2 FRNRAP. Trimming took off 3 bases at V and 1 base at J, with 18 bases between the two ends. In DNA, the CDR3 is TGTGCTAGTGGTTTCTCCCTAAGGGCGGGAGGGAACACTGAAGCTTTCTTT. Translated, it gives CASGFSLRAGGNTEAFF.

V gene TRBV2 combines with J gene TRBJ2-3; TRBD2 is a possible D gene (6 bases). Germline CDR1 reads SNHLY; CDR2 reads FYNNEI. CDR3 size: 15 residues. Trimming pared 8 bases from V and 2 bases from J, leaving 17 bases between. CDR3 coding DNA: TGTGCCAGCGATGATGGGCGGGGCCCCACAGATACGCAGTATTTT. Protein product: CASDDGRGPTDTQYF.

The J gene is TRBJ2-3, the V gene TRBV2; D is undetermined. V lost 11 bases, J lost 4 bases, and 10 bases lay in between. Germline V gene data show CDR1 as SNHLY and CDR2 as FYNNEI. There are 11 residues in the CDR3. The CDR3 DNA reads TGTGCCGGCCTAAGTCCAGATACGCAGTATTTT. It is translated as CAGLSPDTQYF.

With regard to this clone: Other DNA sequences in the sample encode the same CDR3. The V gene is TRBV27, the J gene TRBJ2-3; D gene ambiguous. This CDR3 has 12 amino acids. Germline-derived CDR1 and CDR2 are MNHEY and SMNVEV (reference sequence). The V end lost 6 bases, the J end lost 0 bases, and 4 bases lay between the germline ends. The CDR3 reads CASSRSTDTQYF. The CDR3 DNA reads TGTGCCAGCAGCCGCAGCACAGATACGCAGTATTTT.

CDR3 nucleotide sequence: TGTGCCAGCAGCCTACCGGGACAGATGTCTAACGAGCAGTACTTC. Translated, it gives CASSLPGQMSNEQYF. This rearrangement joins TRBV28 to TRBJ2-7; TRBD1 matches 7 bases. Per the germline V gene, CDR1 is MDHEN and CDR2 is SYDVKM. The junction had 13 bases not matched to a gene; V was cut back by 6 bases and J by 5 bases. The CDR3 extends over 15 amino acids.

The chain joins TRBV4-1 to TRBJ2-1; TRBD2 aligns across 10 bases. After removal of 4 bases from V and 7 bases from J, the junction contained 7 bases not matched to a gene. From germline, CDR1 is MGHRA and CDR2 YSYEKL. The CDR3 is made up of 15 amino acids. CDR3 nucleotide sequence: TGCGCCAGCAGCCGTTTACTAGCGGGAAGAAATGAGCAGTTCTTC. As protein: CASSRLLAGRNEQFF.

The chain uses TRBV5-1 and TRBJ2-1, with 13 bases matching TRBD2. Germline CDR1 is SGHRS and CDR2 is YFSETQ. The ends lost 4 bases at V and 5 bases at J; junction bases unmatched: 9. The length of the CDR3 is 17 residues. CDR3 DNA: TGCGCCAGCAGCCTACATTTCGGGACTAGCGGGAACAATGAGCAGTTCTTC. This translates into CASSLHFGTSGNNEQFF.

The chain is built from TRBV29-1 and TRBJ2-1; D is possibly TRBD1 (5 bases). V lost 2 bases and J 7 bases, leaving 21 bases between the germline ends. Germline V CDR1 and CDR2: SQVTM, ANQGSEA. The CDR3 is made up of 16 amino acids. In nucleotides, the CDR3 is TGCAGCGTTGAACTTCTGGGGTGGGGCCCAGTGAATGAGCAGTTCTTC. Its protein product is CSVELLGWGPVNEQFF.

About this clone: Other DNA sequences from this sample encode an identical CDR3 as well. This chain joins TRBV27 and TRBJ2-7; the match to TRBD2 covers 12 bases. This CDR3 comprises 13 residues. Per the germline V gene, CDR1 is MNHEY and CDR2 is SMNVEV (reference sequence). The V and J ends lost 6 bases and 4 bases, in that order; junction bases with no gene match: 1. The CDR3 coding sequence is TGTGCCAGCAGACTAGCGGGGGGTTACGAGCAGTACTTC. Translated, it gives CASRLAGGYEQYF.

The J gene is TRBJ2-7, the V gene TRBV4-1; D is unresolved. Trimming removed 3 bases at V and 2 bases at J, with 11 bases between. Looked up from germline, CDR1 is MGHRA and CDR2 is YSYEKL. This CDR3 has 14 amino acids. This CDR3 is CASSHQHGPYEQYF. CDR3 nucleotides: TGCGCCAGCAGCCACCAGCACGGACCCTACGAGCAGTACTTC.

The chain links TRBV30 to TRBJ1-4; TRBD1 might be the D (5 bases). CDR3 length: 13 residues. Looked up from germline, CDR1 is GTSNPN and CDR2 is SVGIG (reference sequence). Trimming took off 4 bases at V and 13 bases at J, with 19 bases between the two ends. CDR3 protein: CAWMGRTPKGLFF. The CDR3 coding sequence is TGTGCCTGGATGGGGCGAACCCCGAAAGGACTGTTTTTT.